The 22 T cell receptor beta chains below come from one sample, sequenced in a study of beta chain features in type 1 diabetes. The investigators reverse transcribed all of the isolated RNA, so they sequenced expressed TCRB transcripts. Clones were read by immunoSEQ multiplex PCR, and TCRdb kept only the in-frame ones, dropping some. The sample includes 110,000 to 150,000 clones, nearly 9.5% of them seen just once. The sample taken for sequencing was central memory CD4+ T cells from blood. These receptors were collected from a man younger than 35 in good health.

This chain links TRBV6-1 with TRBJ1-1; no clear D. This CDR3 has 14 residues. Germline CDR1 reads MNHNS; CDR2 reads SASEGT. Between the trimmed V and J ends, which lost 2 bases and 6 bases, there was a span of 13 bases. For the CDR3, the DNA is TGTGCCAGCAGTGAACCGAATGGGGAGCCTGAAGCTTTCTTT. It encodes CASSEPNGEPEAFF.

This clone was counted only a few times. The chain employs TRBV2 and TRBJ2-6; a weak D match, TRBD1 (6 bases). Germline loops: CDR1 SNHLY, CDR2 FYNNEI. The CDR3 totals 14 residues. Deletions cut 7 bases from V and 3 bases from J, with 10 bases between. The CDR3 DNA reads TGTGCCAGCACCGAGGGGGTTGGGGCCAACGTCCTGACTTTC. Residues: CASTEGVGANVLTF.

The chain links TRBV5-1 to TRBJ2-1, with D tentatively TRBD1 (6 bases). The CDR3 is 15 residues long. The germline V gene encodes CDR1 SGHRS and CDR2 YFSETQ. The germline V and J ends were trimmed by 0 bases and 5 bases, with 12 bases remaining between them. The DNA of the CDR3 is TGCGCCAGCAGCTTGGGTCAGGGGAGAAACAATGAGCAGTTCTTC. Translation gives CASSLGQGRNNEQFF.

The V call is TRBV10-3, the J call TRBJ1-6; TRBD1 aligns across 7 bases. The CDR3 has 14 residues. V lost 3 bases and J lost 8; bases outside the gene matches: 4. Germline CDR1 ENHRY, CDR2 SYGVKD. The CDR3 reads CAISDPQGDSPLHF. In DNA form, the CDR3 reads TGTGCCATCAGTGACCCGCAGGGGGATTCACCCCTCCACTTT.

In this sample, this clone turned up a few times. This chain links TRBV5-4 with TRBJ1-2, with D unclear. Germline V lookup: CDR1 SGHNT, CDR2 YYREEE (reference sequence). V was clipped by 4 bases and J by 7 bases, with 26 bases between them. The CDR3 length is 17 residues. CDR3 sequence reads: CASSPQYPTGSTGGYTF. The DNA of the CDR3 is TGTGCCAGCAGCCCTCAATACCCGACGGGTAGCACTGGTGGCTACACCTTC.

This rearrangement joins TRBV4-2 to TRBJ2-3, with 9 bases lining up with TRBD2. Germline CDR1 is LGHNA and CDR2 is YNFKEQ. Losses at the gene ends were 1 base for V and 0 bases for J; bases not matched to a gene: 5. This CDR3 spans 17 amino acids. The CDR3: CASSQGGSGSSTDTQYF. In DNA form, the CDR3 reads TGTGCCAGCAGCCAAGGGGGTAGCGGGAGTAGCACAGATACGCAGTATTTT.

The chain combines TRBV7-2 with TRBJ1-1; the match to TRBD1 covers 10 bases. The CDR3 has 14 amino acids. Germline assignment: CDR1 SGHTA and CDR2 FQGNSA. The J segment lost 10 bases and the V segment lost 4 bases, leaving 9 bases of the junction unmatched. The CDR3 DNA is TGTGCCAGCAGCTCCTCCGGGACAGGGGCGGGAGCTTTCTTT. Protein: CASSSSGTGAGAFF.

There are a few counts of this clone. The V and J genes are TRBV5-1 and TRBJ1-3; a possible D gene is TRBD1 (5 bases). CDR3 length equals 14 residues. V shed 2 bases and J shed 4 bases, with 10 bases lying between them. Germline V CDR1 and CDR2: SGHRS, YFSETQ. In DNA, the CDR3 is TGCGCCAGCAGCTTCAAGGGGTCCGGAAACACCATATATTTT. It is translated as CASSFKGSGNTIYF.

This clone has only a few counts. The DNA of the CDR3 is TGCGCCAGCAGTACGGGACTAGGCACAGATACGCAGTATTTT. Encoded protein: CASSTGLGTDTQYF. The chain recombines TRBV10-1 with TRBJ2-3; 8 bases are a match to TRBD2. The ends lost 5 bases at V and 1 base at J; junction bases unmatched: 2. This CDR3 is 14 amino acids long. Germline values: CDR1 WNHNN, CDR2 SYGVQD (reference sequence).

This clone was counted a few times. This chain uses TRBV11-2 with TRBJ1-3, with 8 nucleotides matching TRBD1. CDR1 and CDR2 (germline): SGHAT, FQNNGV. J lost 4 bases, V lost 3 bases, and 11 bases had no gene match. This CDR3 has 17 amino acids. CDR3 coding DNA: TGTGCCAGCAGCTTGCGGACCACAGGGGGGCAAGGAAACACCATATATTTT. Amino acid sequence: CASSLRTTGGQGNTIYF.

In this sample, this clone turned up many times. The V and J genes are TRBV7-2 and TRBJ1-4; TRBD1 matches at 7 bases. Germline CDR1 SGHTA, CDR2 FQGNSA. V lost 3 bases to trimming and J lost 7 bases; unmatched junction nucleotides: 5. The CDR3 loop spans 14 amino acids. The CDR3 DNA reads as TGTGCCAGCAGCTTCGGGACAGCAGGTGAAAAACTGTTTTTT. Translating gives CASSFGTAGEKLFF. Complete variable domain (other parts from reference TRBV7-2 and TRBJ1-4): GAGVSQSPSNKVTEKGKDVELRCDPISGHTALYWYRQSLGQGLEFLIYFQGNSAPDKSGLPSDRFSAERTGGSVSTLTIQRTQQEDSAVYLCASSFGTAGEKLFFGSGTQLSVL.

V is TRBV7-9 and J is TRBJ2-3, with D tentatively TRBD1 (6 bases). V lost 3 bases to trimming and J lost 0 bases, with 10 bases between them. The CDR3 consists of 15 residues. Germline CDR1 and CDR2: SEHNR and FQNEAQ (reference sequence). CDR3 DNA sequence: TGTGCCAGCAGCTTCTTGAGGGGGAGCACAGATACGCAGTATTTT. Protein: CASSFLRGSTDTQYF.

There are a few counts of this clone. The rearrangement uses TRBV7-2 and TRBJ1-1; TRBD1 matches 7 bases. Germline V gives CDR1 SGHTA, CDR2 FQGNSA. The CDR3 totals 16 residues. The trim removed 5 bases at V and 0 bases at J, leaving 9 bases unmatched. CDR3 in DNA: TGTGCCAGCAGCCCGCGACAGGGAACCGTGAACACTGAAGCTTTCTTT. Translated, it gives CASSPRQGTVNTEAFF. The entire variable domain, with the rest obtained from reference TRBV7-2 and TRBJ1-1, is as follows: GAGVSQSPSNKVTEKGKDVELRCDPISGHTALYWYRQSLGQGLEFLIYFQGNSAPDKSGLPSDRFSAERTGGSVSTLTIQRTQQEDSAVYLCASSPRQGTVNTEAFFGQGTRLTVV.

J is TRBJ1-2 and V is TRBV28; TRBD1 agrees at 7 bases. This CDR3 contains 14 residues. The J segment lost 0 bases and the V segment lost 5 bases, leaving 3 bases of the junction unmatched. From germline, CDR1 is MDHEN and CDR2 SYDVKM. The CDR3 nucleotides read TGTGCCAGCAGTCGACAGGGCTCTAACTATGGCTACACCTTC. Encoded protein: CASSRQGSNYGYTF.

This clone appeared a few times. The J gene is TRBJ1-6, the V gene TRBV7-3; D possibly corresponds to TRBD1 (5 bases). Trimming removed 2 bases from V and 4 bases from J, with 15 bases in between. The germline CDR1 and CDR2 sequences are SGHTA and FQGTGA. The CDR3 has 17 residues. The DNA of the CDR3 is TGTGCCAGCAGCTTACAGGGAGGCAGGGAGTATAATTCACCCCTCCACTTT. Its protein product is CASSLQGGREYNSPLHF.

In its sample, this clone was seen a few times. The chain couples TRBV30 to TRBJ1-1; TRBD1 matches 8 bases. CDR1 GTSNPN and CDR2 SVGIG come from the germline V gene (reference sequence). Germline trimming cut 4 bases from V and 5 bases from J; bases unmatched to any gene: 3. The CDR3 length is 12 residues. CDR3 sequence (DNA): TGTGCCTGGATAGACAGGGGAACTGAAGCTTTCTTT. Protein product: CAWIDRGTEAFF.

The rearrangement uses TRBV14 and TRBJ2-1; possibly TRBD1 for D (6 bases). Trimming took off 0 bases at V and 6 bases at J, with 9 bases between the two ends. There are 14 residues in the CDR3. Germline V gene lookup returns CDR1 SGHDN and CDR2 FVKESK. The CDR3 sequence: CASSQDLDSNEQFF. The CDR3 nucleotides are TGTGCCAGCAGCCAAGACTTGGACAGCAATGAGCAGTTCTTC.

This clone turned up a few times. The chain uses TRBV5-4 and TRBJ2-3; perhaps TRBD1 as D (6 bases). The CDR3 has 15 residues. Looked up from germline, CDR1 is SGHNT and CDR2 is YYREEE (reference sequence). V was shortened by 2 bases and J by 4 bases, with 14 bases between the two germline ends. Here the CDR3 reads CASSLYRDNPDTQYF. CDR3 sequence (DNA): TGTGCCAGCAGCTTATACCGGGACAATCCAGATACGCAGTATTTT.

This clone was detected only a few times. The chain combines TRBV30 with TRBJ2-1, with D possibly matching TRBD2 (6 bases). The germline CDR1 and CDR2 sequences are GTSNPN and SVGIG (reference sequence). This CDR3 is 15 amino acids long. V lost 4 bases and J 0 bases, leaving 13 bases between the germline ends. As DNA, the CDR3 is TGTGCCTGGAAGCGCCTAGCGAGCTCCTACAATGAGCAGTTCTTC. This gives the protein CAWKRLASSYNEQFF.

V gene TRBV5-1 combines with J gene TRBJ2-7, with 7 bases lining up with TRBD1. The CDR3 consists of 14 residues. Germline V gene lookup returns CDR1 SGHRS and CDR2 YFSETQ. The V gene end was trimmed by 4 bases and the J gene end by 3 bases; junction bases not matched to a gene: 7. CDR3 coding DNA: TGCGCCAGCAGCGAAGGGACAGTTGTCTACGAGCAGTACTTC. Translated, it gives CASSEGTVVYEQYF.

This clone was counted between two and nine times. In DNA form, the CDR3 reads TGTGCCAGCAGCTTAGAGGGGACAGGGCGCCAGCCCCAGCATTTT. It is translated as CASSLEGTGRQPQHF. V usage is TRBV7-8 and J usage is TRBJ1-5, with 9 bases aligning to TRBD1. J was trimmed by 7 bases and V by 1 base; bases with no gene match: 5. Germline V gene sequence: CDR1 SGHVS, CDR2 FQNEAQ. This CDR3 has 15 amino acids.

This clone showed up just a few times. The V and J genes are TRBV11-3 and TRBJ2-3; 13 bases line up with TRBD2. Germline lookup yields CDR1 SGHNT and CDR2 YENEEA. Trimming at V came to 1 base and at J to 5 bases, leaving 6 bases not matched to a gene. The CDR3 loop spans 17 amino acids. CDR3 residues: CASSLGLAGGIIDTQYF. Here the CDR3 DNA reads TGTGCCAGCAGCTTAGGACTAGCGGGGGGTATAATAGATACGCAGTATTTT.